This T cell receptor (beta chain) stems from a study of T cell therapy after organ transplantation. Details on this clone: Its cognate antigen is unknown.

Profiled with immunoSEQ multiplex PCR; TCRdb holds only in-frame clones, not every one. The table has 45,000 to 60,000 clones, approximately 94% seen once. Germline assignment: CDR1 SGHNT and CDR2 YYREEE (reference sequence). The CDR3 sequence is 15 residues long. Trimming cost V 0 bases and J 8 bases; bases outside gene matches: 7. The TCR originated in a human patient who had received a solid organ transplant and had CMV disease. The gene calls are TRBV5-4 and TRBJ2-1; TRBD2 matches 8 bases. This sample comprised CD8+ T cells from blood, obtained before autologous CMV-specific T cell therapy. CDR3 nucleotide sequence: TGTGCCAGCAGCTTGGAGAGCGGGGGTTTAGATGAGCAGTTCTTC. Translating it yields CASSLESGGLDEQFF.